These 5 T cell receptor beta chains came from one sample sequenced in a study of T cells after yellow fever vaccination (dated by TCRdb to between 2018 and 2021). The protocol used for the library was 5' RACE. Sequencer: Illumina HiSeq 2500. TCRdb took the public reads, trimmed them with fastp at Q25, ran MiXCR for clone calling and kept in-frame beta chains. Each entry merges the rows of one CDR3 protein and shows their most common DNA and genes. The sample table lists hundreds of thousands of distinct CDR3 sequences, about 6.2% of them with a count of one. Over 12% of the sample is held by the ten biggest clonotypes. The sample's treatment or condition label, in plain terms: live attenuated yellow fever vaccine strain. The sample consisted of PBMCs, taken 5 days after the yellow fever booster vaccination. Receptors were obtained from a man in his thirties or forties who received the YFV17D yellow fever vaccine.

The CDR3 coding sequence is TGTGCCAGCAGCTTAGGGTCCCGACCTCTCTACAATGAGCAGTTCTTC. Amino acid sequence: CASSLGSRPLYNEQFF. The chain recombines TRBV7-2 with TRBJ2-1; D uncertain. The CDR3 length is 16 residues. V dropped 1 base and J dropped 3 bases, with 13 bases sitting between them. Germline V gene data show CDR1 as SGHTA and CDR2 as FQGNSA.

There are many counts of this clonotype. The V gene is TRBV7-2, the J gene TRBJ2-7, with 10 nucleotides matching TRBD2. Per germline, CDR1 SGHTA and CDR2 FQGNSA. The CDR3 covers 15 residues. V dropped 5 bases and J dropped 0; count of bases not matched to a gene: 4. The CDR3 spells CASSPSGSGSYEQYF. CDR3 bases: TGTGCCAGCAGCCCTAGCGGGAGTGGCTCCTACGAGCAGTACTTC.

This clonotype was seen many times. The chain carries TRBV5-1 and TRBJ2-5, with D perhaps TRBD2 (5 bases). The CDR3 runs to 15 residues. Germline V CDR1 and CDR2: SGHRS, YFSETQ. Between the trimmed V and J ends, which lost 0 bases and 4 bases, there was a span of 13 bases. CDR3 amino acids: CASSLEGRSGETQYF. CDR3 nucleotide sequence: TGCGCCAGCAGCTTGGAGGGTAGAAGCGGAGAGACCCAGTACTTC. Combining the CDR3 with reference TRBV5-1 and TRBJ2-5 gives the whole variable domain KAGVTQTPRYLIKTRGQQVTLSCSPISGHRSVSWYQQTPGQGLQFLFEYFSETQRNKGNFPGRFSGRQFSNSRSEMNVSTLELGDSALYLCASSLEGRSGETQYFGPGTRLLVL.

This clonotype was seen ten or more times. The chain combines TRBV20-1 with TRBJ2-5; 7 bases fit TRBD2. CDR3 length: 12 amino acids. V dropped 6 bases and J dropped 4; count of bases not matched to a gene: 5. Germline V gene lookup returns CDR1 DFQATT and CDR2 SNEGSKA (reference sequence). DNA for the CDR3: TGCAGTGCCCCGGGGGGAGGAGAGACCCAGTACTTC. Translated, it gives CSAPGGGETQYF.

This chain connects TRBV7-8 to TRBJ2-7; D may be TRBD2 (5 bases). Germline V gene lookup returns CDR1 SGHVS and CDR2 FQNEAQ. The CDR3 spans 14 residues. V gave up 0 bases and J gave up 3 bases, with 9 bases separating them. Here the CDR3 reads CASSLARAIYEQYF. In DNA form, the CDR3 reads TGTGCCAGCAGCTTAGCGAGGGCGATCTACGAGCAGTACTTC.